The next 12 T cell receptor beta chains were all read from a single sample in a study of spatial heterogeneity in lung cancer. MiXCR, run by TCRdb on the 5' RACE reads, gives a single entry per CDR3 protein. The data show about 82,000 distinct CDR3 sequences, roughly 12% seen once. The sample's time point: sample taken at primary tumor resection. The input material, whole RNA from tumor, nontumor lung or frozen PBMC, was sequenced unsorted. This sample comprised PBMCs, obtained at surgery. Receptors were obtained from a male donor with early-stage non-small cell lung cancer.

Regarding this clonotype: One end of the junction does not line up with germline, which may come from a read error. CDR3 in DNA: TGTGCCAGCAGCAGAGGGACGGGTAGCCATCAGCCCCAGCATTTT. This translates into CASSRGTGSHQPQHF. The rearrangement links TRBV27 to TRBJ1-5; a weak D match, TRBD1 (5 bases). CDR3 size: 15 residues. The germline CDR1 and CDR2 sequences are MNHEY and SMNVEV (reference sequence).

This clonotype has only a few counts. The chain combines TRBV3-1 with TRBJ1-2; no reliable D call. The CDR3 spans 13 residues. Germline CDR1 reads LGHDT; CDR2 reads YNNKEL (reference sequence). V was shortened by 0 bases and J by 8 bases, with 10 bases between the two germline ends. The chain's CDR3 is CASSQDGQTGYTF. CDR3 DNA sequence: TGTGCCAGCAGCCAAGATGGCCAGACCGGCTACACCTTC.

This clonotype has only a few counts. The chain employs TRBV29-1 and TRBJ2-1, with unresolved D. Deletions cut 7 bases from V and 0 bases from J, with 10 bases between. Germline V lookup: CDR1 SQVTM, CDR2 ANQGSEA. The CDR3 loop spans 13 amino acids. CDR3 amino acids: CSGAASSYNEQFF. The CDR3 DNA reads as TGCAGCGGGGCGGCCAGCTCCTACAATGAGCAGTTCTTC.

This clonotype was detected many times. The V gene is TRBV3-1, the J gene TRBJ1-1; perhaps TRBD1 as D (6 bases). Trimming removed 4 bases from V and 1 base from J, with 10 bases in between. The CDR3 has 14 amino acids. CDR1 LGHDT and CDR2 YNNKEL come from the germline V gene (reference sequence). The CDR3 coding sequence is TGTGCCAGCAGCCTCCAACAGGGGAACACTGAAGCTTTCTTT. This sequence encodes CASSLQQGNTEAFF. The complete variable domain, with remaining parts taken from reference TRBV3-1 and TRBJ1-1, reads DTAVSQTPKYLVTQMGNDKSIKCEQNLGHDTMYWYKQDSKKFLKIMFSYNNKELIINETVPNRFSPKSPDKAHLNLHINSLELGDSAVYFCASSLQQGNTEAFFGQGTRLTVV.

The gene calls are TRBV18 and TRBJ2-7, with D possibly being TRBD2 (6 bases). Deletions cut 6 bases from V and 7 bases from J, with 19 bases between. Germline V gives CDR1 KGHSH, CDR2 LQKENI. This CDR3 spans 14 amino acids. DNA of the CDR3: TGTGCCAGCTCTCCCCAGGGTGAAGGGAGGGAGCAGTACTTC. Translation: CASSPQGEGREQYF.

V gene TRBV6-5 combines with J gene TRBJ2-1, with D hard to call. V shed 10 bases and J shed 6 bases, with 10 bases lying between them. The length of the CDR3 is 11 residues. Per germline, CDR1 MNHEY and CDR2 SVGAGI. CDR3: CATQGSNEQFF. In nucleotides, the CDR3 is TGTGCCACTCAAGGGTCCAATGAGCAGTTCTTC.

The chain joins TRBV7-2 to TRBJ2-3, with 7 bases that match TRBD2. The CDR3 covers 15 residues. In germline, CDR1 is SGHTA, CDR2 FQGNSA. Losses at the gene ends were 7 bases for V and 1 base for J; bases not matched to a gene: 8. The chain's CDR3 is CASTRSGVRTDTQYF. CDR3 DNA: TGTGCCAGCACCCGGAGCGGGGTCCGCACAGATACGCAGTATTTT.

This clonotype has a handful of counts. The rearrangement joins TRBV5-1 to TRBJ2-3, with D perhaps TRBD1 or TRBD2 (5 bases each). The germline V gene has CDR1 SGHRS and CDR2 YFSETQ. CDR3 length: 13 amino acids. V lost 2 bases, J lost 6 bases, and 10 bases lay in between. CDR3 DNA: TGCGCCAGCAGCTTTACCGGGACGGATACGCAGTATTTT. Protein: CASSFTGTDTQYF.

This clonotype was recorded a few times. This chain links TRBV6-1 with TRBJ1-2, with a possible D match to TRBD1 (6 bases). V dropped 6 bases and J dropped 4 bases, with 18 bases sitting between them. The germline CDR1 and CDR2 sequences are MNHNS and SASEGT. The CDR3 extends over 15 amino acids. For the CDR3, the DNA is TGTGCCAGCAGGACGGGGCAGGGGACAAGCTATGGCTACACCTTC. Translating it yields CASRTGQGTSYGYTF.

The chain links TRBV28 to TRBJ2-2; D uncertain. The CDR3 loop spans 12 amino acids. Germline V gene sequence: CDR1 MDHEN, CDR2 SYDVKM. V gave up 11 bases and J gave up 8 bases, with 15 bases separating them. This CDR3 reads CACLKTQGELFF. CDR3 nucleotides: TGTGCCTGCCTCAAAACACAAGGGGAGCTGTTTTTT.

In this sample, this clonotype turned up many times. The chain couples TRBV6-1 to TRBJ1-4, with D possibly matching TRBD1 (5 bases). The V end lost 5 bases, the J end lost 8 bases, and 15 bases lay between the germline ends. Germline CDR1 reads MNHNS; CDR2 reads SASEGT. This CDR3 region has 14 residues. The CDR3 loop reads CASSPRGGGEKLFF. CDR3 nucleotides: TGTGCCAGCAGTCCACGGGGGGGAGGGGAAAAACTGTTTTTT.

The CDR3 here is CASSAHPDNEQFF. DNA for the CDR3: TGTGCCAGCAGCGCCCATCCTGACAATGAGCAGTTCTTC. The chain employs TRBV9 and TRBJ2-1; D is ambiguous. Germline CDR1 reads SGDLS; CDR2 reads YYNGEE. The CDR3 consists of 13 residues. The germline V and J ends were trimmed by 3 bases and 5 bases, with 9 bases remaining between them.